This T cell receptor beta chain was found in a study of radiation and T cells in renal cell carcinoma. About the study: Nephrectomy followed 15 Gy stereotactic body radiation by 4 weeks.

V was trimmed by 4 bases and J by 7 bases, leaving 17 bases between them. CDR1 LNHDA and CDR2 SQIVND come from the germline V gene (reference sequence). This CDR3 is built from 15 residues. The count of this clone is one. Its specificity is unknown. The data were produced by immunoSEQ multiplex PCR, yet TCRdb's version contains in-frame clones alone and is incomplete. The sample has 120,000 to 150,000 clones, roughly nine tenths seen once. Study-level findings and limits: No pretreatment tumor biopsies were available for baseline clonotypes.

The time point was: baseline pretreatment blood. Treatment given: 15 Gy SBRT to primary tumor, nephrectomy 4 weeks later. Blood was sampled at baseline, 2 weeks and 4 weeks after SBRT. The chain has TRBV19 and TRBJ1-5; D gene unclear. The sequence was obtained from a woman in her 70s with renal cell carcinoma. The material sequenced was blood, taken from a patient whose treatment included radiotherapy and nephrectomy. This CDR3 is CASSTRGGEKQPQHF. CDR3 nucleotides: TGTGCCAGTAGTACCCGTGGCGGGGAGAAACAGCCCCAGCATTTT. Drawing the rest from reference TRBV19 and TRBJ1-5, the complete variable domain is DGGITQSPKYLFRKEGQNVTLSCEQNLNHDAMYWYRQDPGQGLRLIYYSQIVNDFQKGDIAEGYSVSREKKESFPLTVTSAQKNPTAFYLCASSTRGGEKQPQHFGDGTRLSIL.